A selection of T cell receptor beta chains follows, all from one sample in a study of CD8 T cells in Susac syndrome. TCRdb independently ran MiXCR on the immunoSEQ multiplex PCR reads; one entry per CDR3 protein. This sample has 95,000 to 150,000 distinct CDR3 sequences; more than 85% occur once, and the top ten carry approximately 0.29%. The specimen was CD8+ T cells from PBMCs. These receptors were obtained from a human donor with multiple sclerosis. Both conserved end residues are part of each CDR3. D genes are given only for firm matches. Where a row states a size, it is once, few, many or the class of an expanded clone; other rows omit it.

clone size: .; J gene: TRBJ2-1; V gene: TRBV9; D gene: .; CDR3 DNA: TGTGCCAGCAGCGTAGTCCCAAACAATGAGCAGTTCTTC; CDR3 protein: CASSVVPNNEQFF
clone size: .; J gene: TRBJ1-1; V gene: TRBV27; D gene: .; CDR3 DNA: TGTGCCAGCAGTTTATCCGACAGAGCTTGGGACACTGAAGCTTTCTTT; CDR3 protein: CASSLSDRAWDTEAFF
clone size: .; J gene: TRBJ2-6; V gene: TRBV27; D gene: TRBD1; CDR3 DNA: TGTGCCAGCAGGGGGACAGGGGCTGGGGCCAACGTCCTGACTTTC; CDR3 protein: CASRGTGAGANVLTF
clone size: .; J gene: TRBJ2-7; V gene: TRBV24-1; D gene: .; CDR3 DNA: TGTGCCACCAGTGATCAGGGCTACGAGCAGTACTTC; CDR3 protein: CATSDQGYEQYF
clone size: .; J gene: TRBJ1-5; V gene: TRBV10-3; D gene: TRBD1; CDR3 DNA: TGTGCCATCAGAGGACAGGGCCCTCAGCCCCAGCATTTT; CDR3 protein: CAIRGQGPQPQHF
clone size: .; J gene: TRBJ1-1; V gene: TRBV27; D gene: .; CDR3 DNA: TGTGCCAGCAGTTTACGTGGGTCGAACACTGAAGCTTTCTTT; CDR3 protein: CASSLRGSNTEAFF
clone size: few; J gene: TRBJ2-3; V gene: TRBV7-3; D gene: .; CDR3 DNA: TGTGCCAGCAGCTCCTACGGTGGGGGATTATCAGATACGCAGTATTTT; CDR3 protein: CASSSYGGGLSDTQYF
clone size: .; J gene: TRBJ1-2; V gene: TRBV12-3/TRBV12-4; D gene: .; CDR3 DNA: TGTGCCAGCAGCCCGCCCGGGCGCTATGGCTACACCTTC; CDR3 protein: CASSPPGRYGYTF
clone size: .; J gene: TRBJ1-1; V gene: TRBV14; D gene: .; CDR3 DNA: TGTGCCAGCAGCCAACTCACAGACCCTGAAGCTTTCTTT; CDR3 protein: CASSQLTDPEAFF
clone size: few; J gene: TRBJ1-2; V gene: TRBV29-1; D gene: .; CDR3 DNA: TGCAGCGTTGAAGGGACAGCTTCACGGGGTGGCTACACCTTC; CDR3 protein: CSVEGTASRGGYTF